Below are 16 T cell receptor beta chains sequenced from a single sample in a study of Graves' ophthalmopathy and Graves' hyperthyroidism. From RNA, the CDR3 regions of TCR beta chains were amplified and sequenced. RT-PCR was first run with HTBI primers, then multiplex PCR in a second round. TCRdb itself ran the multiplex PCR reads through MiXCR, one entry per CDR3 protein. The table includes 30,000 to 50,000 distinct CDR3 sequences, about half detected once. Input material: peripheral blood. The receptors were gathered from an adult woman with stable Graves' hyperthyroidism.

V gene TRBV7-6 combines with J gene TRBJ2-7; the D gene is possibly TRBD1 (6 bases). The V gene's germline CDR1 is SGHVS and CDR2 FNYEAQ. The CDR3 has 13 residues. V was trimmed by 1 base and J by 6 bases, leaving 10 bases between them. CDR3 bases: TGTGCCAGCAGCTTAGAGAGGGGGAGCGAGCAGTACTTC. This gives the protein CASSLERGSEQYF.

At least ten counts were recorded for this clonotype. The chain is built from TRBV6-5 and TRBJ2-2; TRBD2 matches 10 bases. The CDR3 extends over 16 amino acids. The V segment lost 6 bases and the J segment 7 bases; nucleotides outside the gene matches: 11. Germline loops: CDR1 MNHEY, CDR2 SVGAGI. Written as DNA, the CDR3 is TGTGCCAGCAGAACGACCCTAGCGGGAGTGGGCGGGGAGCTGTTTTTT. This encodes CASRTTLAGVGGELFF.

In this sample, this clonotype turned up many times. The rearrangement links TRBV7-2 to TRBJ1-1, with D possibly being TRBD1 (5 bases). Germline V gene lookup returns CDR1 SGHTA and CDR2 FQGNSA. The CDR3 runs to 14 residues. V lost 3 bases, J lost 1 base, and 9 bases lay in between. The CDR3 region is CASSFRDPNTEAFF. The CDR3 nucleotides are TGTGCCAGCAGCTTCCGGGACCCGAACACTGAAGCTTTCTTT.

The gene calls are TRBV5-1 and TRBJ2-7; 9 bases match TRBD2. CDR3 length: 14 residues. J was trimmed by 3 bases and V by 5 bases; bases with no gene match: 6. Germline CDR1 reads SGHRS; CDR2 reads YFSETQ. The CDR3 loop is CASRVAGVNYEQYF. In DNA form, the CDR3 reads TGCGCCAGCAGAGTAGCGGGAGTGAACTACGAGCAGTACTTC.

This clonotype was detected many times. The chain joins TRBV9 to TRBJ1-1; no reliable D call. The CDR3 is 12 amino acids. Per the germline V gene, CDR1 is SGDLS and CDR2 is YYNGEE. V was pared by 6 bases and J by 7 bases, with 13 bases between. CDR3 sequence reads: CASNLPRDEAFF. The CDR3 region has the DNA TGTGCCAGCAACCTACCCCGGGATGAAGCTTTCTTT.

This clonotype was seen ten or more times. The V gene is TRBV7-6, the J gene TRBJ2-3; D gene unclear. This CDR3 region has 18 residues. V shed 5 bases and J shed 0 bases, with 21 bases lying between them. CDR1 SGHVS and CDR2 FNYEAQ come from the germline V gene. Here the CDR3 reads CASSPSELHLSSTDTQYF. CDR3 DNA: TGTGCCAGCAGCCCGAGCGAACTGCATCTATCTAGCACAGATACGCAGTATTTT.

The sample holds many counts of this clonotype. This sequence joins TRBV4-1 and TRBJ1-5; no clear D gene. Trimming took off 1 base at V and 9 bases at J, with 13 bases between the two ends. Germline V gives CDR1 MGHRA, CDR2 YSYEKL. This CDR3 is built from 14 residues. The chain's CDR3 is CASSQVGSRGPQHF. In DNA, the CDR3 is TGCGCCAGCAGCCAAGTGGGCAGTCGGGGGCCCCAGCATTTT.

CDR3 amino acids: CASSEGMRIHGYTF. CDR3 in DNA: TGTGCCAGCAGTGAGGGTATGAGAATCCATGGCTACACCTTC. The V call is TRBV2, the J call TRBJ1-2; no reliable D call. The germline gives CDR1 SNHLY, CDR2 FYNNEI. Between the trimmed V and J ends, which lost 3 bases and 6 bases, there was a span of 14 bases. The CDR3 is made up of 14 amino acids.

The chain has TRBV7-9 and TRBJ2-7, with 10 positions matching TRBD2. Germline V gene sequence: CDR1 SEHNR, CDR2 FQNEAQ (reference sequence). With 5 bases clipped from V and 5 bases from J, the junction kept 9 bases outside the gene matches. The CDR3 is 15 amino acids. The CDR3 sequence is CASSDSGRVVNEQYF. The CDR3 DNA reads TGTGCCAGCAGCGACAGCGGGAGGGTGGTAAACGAGCAGTACTTC.

This chain joins TRBV30 and TRBJ1-6; D possibly corresponds to TRBD1 (5 bases). The CDR3 consists of 16 residues. With 1 base removed from V and 16 bases from J, the gap between germline ends came to 26 bases. Germline V gene sequence: CDR1 GTSNPN, CDR2 SVGIG (reference sequence). The CDR3 nucleotides are TGTGCCTGGAGTGCGACAGCATACTCCTATAATTTACCTCTCCACTTT. This sequence encodes CAWSATAYSYNLPLHF.

Ten or more counts support this clonotype. This chain uses TRBV5-1 with TRBJ1-3; D remains unclear. Germline lookup yields CDR1 SGHRS and CDR2 YFSETQ. The CDR3 length is 13 residues. V lost 3 bases, J lost 2 bases, and 6 bases lay in between. The CDR3 reads CASSWDTGNTIYF. For the CDR3, the DNA is TGCGCCAGCAGCTGGGATACTGGAAACACCATATATTTT.

This clonotype was counted at least ten times. V usage is TRBV28 and J usage is TRBJ1-2; tentative D call: TRBD1 (5 bases). Germline assignment: CDR1 MDHEN and CDR2 SYDVKM. This CDR3 region has 12 residues. V was shortened by 6 bases and J by 8 bases, with 13 bases between the two germline ends. The CDR3 region is CASRTAHRGYTF. Here the CDR3 DNA reads TGTGCCAGCAGGACAGCCCATCGGGGCTACACCTTC.

This clonotype was seen a handful of times. The chain has TRBV29-1 and TRBJ1-2, with 7 bases identical to TRBD1. Trimming took 8 bases from V and 6 from J; bases not matched to a gene: 6. Germline V gene data show CDR1 as SQVTM and CDR2 as ANQGSEA. This CDR3 has 11 amino acids. DNA of the CDR3: TGCAGCAGTCTACAGGGGAATGGCTACACCTTC. The encoded protein is CSSLQGNGYTF.

With respect to this clonotype: A much bigger clone sits one base away, suggesting this may be a read error. This rearrangement joins TRBV30 to TRBJ1-1; D remains ambiguous. V lost 4 bases and J 0 bases, leaving 12 bases between the germline ends. CDR3 size: 14 residues. Germline CDR1 reads GTSNPN; CDR2 reads SVGIG (reference sequence). CDR3 loop: CAWNVFGLNTEAFF. For the CDR3, the DNA is TGTGCCTGGAATGTTTTTGGCCTGAACACTGAAGCTTTCTTT.

A few counts support this clonotype. A read error may be the cause here, since a much bigger clone is one base away. A read error is likely, as this CDR3 ends without the conserved phenylalanine or tryptophan. This rearrangement joins TRBV20-1 to TRBJ1-1; D gene unclear. The germline V gene encodes CDR1 DFQATT and CDR2 SNEGSKA (reference sequence). There are 10 residues in the CDR3. V was pared by 3 bases and J by 6 bases, with 5 bases between. Here the CDR3 reads CSARYAEAFL. The CDR3 region has the DNA TGCAGTGCTAGGTACGCTGAAGCTTTCCTT.

This clonotype appeared many times. The V and J genes are TRBV24-1 and TRBJ1-5, with D perhaps TRBD1 (5 bases). Trimming removed 4 bases at V and 5 bases at J, with 20 bases between. There are 17 residues in the CDR3. The germline CDR1 and CDR2 sequences are KGHDR and SFDVKD. The CDR3 loop reads CATSDPPRASADQPQHF. In DNA form, the CDR3 reads TGTGCCACCAGTGACCCCCCCAGGGCCTCCGCGGATCAGCCCCAGCATTTT.